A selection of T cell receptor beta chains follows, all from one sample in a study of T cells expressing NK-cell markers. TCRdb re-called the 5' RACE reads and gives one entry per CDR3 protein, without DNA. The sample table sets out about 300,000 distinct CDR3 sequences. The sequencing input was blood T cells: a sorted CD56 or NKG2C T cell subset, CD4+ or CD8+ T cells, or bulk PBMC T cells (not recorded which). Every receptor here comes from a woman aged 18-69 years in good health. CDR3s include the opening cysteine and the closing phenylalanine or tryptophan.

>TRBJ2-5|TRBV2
CASKTGEQETQYF
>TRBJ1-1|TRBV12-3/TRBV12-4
CASSYHTEAFF
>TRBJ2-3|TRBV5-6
CASSKTGTSGSSDTQYF
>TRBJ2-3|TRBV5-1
CASSPAVSTDTQYF
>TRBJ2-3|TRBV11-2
CASSQRTSGGARDTQYF
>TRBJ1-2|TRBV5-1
CASSPPSQYGYTF
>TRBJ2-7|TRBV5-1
CASSRMDNWEQYF
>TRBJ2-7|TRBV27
CASARQSRSYEQYF
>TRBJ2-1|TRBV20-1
CSAPSRREGLAYNEQFF
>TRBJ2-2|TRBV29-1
CSVPGVGTGELFF
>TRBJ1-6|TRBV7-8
CASSLDGGYNSPLHF